The 18 T cell receptor beta chains below come from one sample, sequenced in a study of blood T cells in healthy people across ages (dated by TCRdb to the mid-2010s). Libraries were made using 5' RACE. The sequencer listed for this sample is Illumina HiSeq 2500. A second PCR of about 7 to 12 cycles was performed with a sample-barcoded 5' primer and a J-beta primer mix. The public reads were quality trimmed at Q25 with fastp and then assembled into clones with MiXCR by TCRdb, keeping productive beta chains. Merged by CDR3 protein, the rows form single entries marked with the most common genes and DNA. The sample has about 1.7 million distinct CDR3 sequences on record, about 30% of them singletons. Jointly, the top ten make up 7.7% of the sample. The sequenced material came from blood. All receptors come from a woman aged 25-40 years in good health.

J is TRBJ2-1 and V is TRBV7-2; 8 positions agree with TRBD2. Germline lookup yields CDR1 SGHTA and CDR2 FQGNSA. This CDR3 contains 13 residues. Germline trimming cut 7 bases from V and 5 bases from J; bases unmatched to any gene: 4. Written as DNA, the CDR3 is TGTGCCAGCACCCGGGGGGGGAACAATGAGCAGTTCTTC. It specifies CASTRGGNNEQFF. Filled out from reference TRBV7-2 and TRBJ2-1, the complete variable domain reads GAGVSQSPSNKVTEKGKDVELRCDPISGHTALYWYRQSLGQGLEFLIYFQGNSAPDKSGLPSDRFSAERTGGSVSTLTIQRTQQEDSAVYLCASTRGGNNEQFFGPGTRLTVL.

This clonotype has a handful of counts. V and J are TRBV6-1 and TRBJ2-3, with 7 bases aligning to TRBD2. Trimming took 6 bases from V and 5 from J; bases not matched to a gene: 5. Germline CDR1 reads MNHNS; CDR2 reads SASEGT. The CDR3 totals 13 residues. The CDR3, as DNA: TGTGCCAGCAGAACTAGCGTAGGAGATACGCAGTATTTT. Its protein product is CASRTSVGDTQYF.

The genes are TRBV11-2 and TRBJ2-3, with a possible D match to TRBD2 (5 bases). This CDR3 spans 15 amino acids. Trimming took 2 bases from V and 6 from J, leaving 15 bases between them. Per the germline V gene, CDR1 is SGHAT and CDR2 is FQNNGV. CDR3 nucleotides: TGTGCCAGCAGCTTAAGCACCCTAGAGCGGGATACGCAGTATTTT. Amino acid sequence: CASSLSTLERDTQYF.

Comment on this clonotype: An end of the junction differs from the germline gene, which may be a read error. V gene TRBV5-1 combines with J gene TRBJ1-2; D is undetermined. Germline V CDR1 and CDR2: SGHRS, YFSETQ. There are 14 residues in the CDR3. CDR3 sequence (DNA): TGCGCCAGCAGCCTGGAGGCGGCTAACTATGGCCACACCTTC. Translated: CASSLEAANYGHTF. Full variable domain (remainder filled in from reference TRBV5-1 and TRBJ1-2): KAGVTQTPRYLIKTRGQQVTLSCSPISGHRSVSWYQQTPGQGLQFLFEYFSETQRNKGNFPGRFSGRQFSNSRSEMNVSTLELGDSALYLCASSLEAANYGHTFGSGTRLTVV.

This clonotype was counted at least ten times. This rearrangement joins TRBV15 to TRBJ2-5; possibly TRBD1 for D (5 bases). Between the trimmed V and J ends, which lost 2 bases and 3 bases, there was a span of 16 bases. Germline CDR1 and CDR2: LNHNV and YYDKDF (reference sequence). CDR3 length: 16 residues. In nucleotides, the CDR3 is TGTGCCACCAGCAGACATCCTTCCGACAGAGAAGAGACCCAGTACTTC. This sequence encodes CATSRHPSDREETQYF.

This clonotype was observed a handful of times. The junction differs from germline at one of its ends, possibly a read error. The CDR3 is CATERGLAGTGANVLTF. DNA for the CDR3: TGCGCCACTGAGAGGGGACTAGCGGGAACTGGGGCCAACGTCCTGACTTTC. This chain joins TRBV28 and TRBJ2-6; 13 nucleotides match TRBD2. Germline CDR1 MDHEN, CDR2 SYDVKM. The CDR3 runs to 17 residues.

This clonotype turned up a few times. This chain connects TRBV24-1 to TRBJ2-2; D not resolved. Germline-derived CDR1 and CDR2 are KGHDR and SFDVKD. CDR3 length: 12 residues. The V gene lost 9 bases and the J gene lost 1 base, with 5 bases spanning the gap. CDR3 sequence (DNA): TGTGCCACCGCTTTGAACACCGGGGAGCTGTTTTTT. This encodes CATALNTGELFF.

This clonotype was picked up a small number of times. The chain is built from TRBV5-5 and TRBJ2-3; 13 bases are shared with TRBD2. The CDR3 has 16 residues. The germline V gene encodes CDR1 SGHKS and CDR2 YYEKEE (reference sequence). The V segment lost 4 bases and the J segment 2 bases; nucleotides outside the gene matches: 4. CDR3 loop: CASSDTSGRDTDTQYF. Here the CDR3 DNA reads TGTGCCAGCAGCGATACTAGCGGGAGGGACACAGATACGCAGTATTTT.

Concerning this clonotype itself: A much larger clone is a single base away; this may be a read error. This chain uses TRBV2 with TRBJ2-1, with D unresolved. The better agreement between TRBJ2-7 and the DNA end casts doubt on the J call. Germline CDR1 is SNHLY and CDR2 is FYNNEI. This CDR3 contains 13 residues. DNA of the CDR3: TGTGCCAGCAATAGAGACCACTACAATGAGCAGTACTTC. This sequence encodes CASNRDHYNEQYF.

The chain links TRBV4-3 to TRBJ2-6, with TRBD2 matching over 9 bases. V was pared by 3 bases and J by 0 bases, with 3 bases of the junction left unmatched. This CDR3 has 17 amino acids. Germline-derived CDR1 and CDR2 are LGHNA and YSLEER. In DNA, the CDR3 is TGCGCCAGCAGCCAGGCGACTAGCGGCTCTGGGGCCAACGTCCTGACTTTC. Amino acid sequence: CASSQATSGSGANVLTF.

Of note for this clonotype: One junction end does not reproduce the germline sequence, and a read error may be involved. The V call is TRBV2, the J call TRBJ1-5; D remains unclear. Germline values: CDR1 SNHLY, CDR2 FYNNEI. The CDR3 spans 17 residues. CDR3 DNA sequence: TGTGCCAGTAGTGAAGCCGCGTCAAGGTATAGCAATCAGCCCCAGCATTTT. It encodes CASSEAASRYSNQPQHF.

This clonotype has just a few counts. A single base separates this from a much larger clone, so it may be a read error. The chain employs TRBV7-2 and TRBJ2-5; no definite D call. V dropped 4 bases and J dropped 11 bases, with 14 bases sitting between them. The CDR3 runs to 12 residues. Germline V gene data show CDR1 as SGHTA and CDR2 as FQGNSA. The CDR3 nucleotides are TGTGCCAGCAGCTCAGTAACCACGTCGCAGTACTTC. As protein: CASSSVTTSQYF.

This clonotype was picked up one time. The genes are TRBV7-9 and TRBJ1-1, with no clear D. This CDR3 contains 14 residues. Per germline, CDR1 SEHNR and CDR2 FQNEAQ (reference sequence). V lost 5 bases, J lost 1 base, and 11 bases lay in between. In DNA form, the CDR3 reads TGTGCCAGCAGCCACGGGCTAGAGAACACTGAAGCTTTCTTT. Protein sequence: CASSHGLENTEAFF.

This clonotype was picked up a small number of times. The chain joins TRBV5-1 to TRBJ2-7; the D is unclear. This CDR3 comprises 14 residues. Germline V CDR1 and CDR2: SGHRS, YFSETQ. Trimming took 4 bases from V and 4 from J, leaving 15 bases between them. DNA of the CDR3: TGCGCCAGCAGCCCCCTCCAGGCTGGGTACGAGCAGTACTTC. As protein: CASSPLQAGYEQYF.

This clonotype showed up many times. This could be a read error, since a much larger clone is one nucleotide away. The chain carries TRBV20-1 and TRBJ2-7; D is undetermined. CDR1 and CDR2 from the germline V gene are DFQATT and SNEGSKA (reference sequence). This CDR3 is built from 12 residues. V lost 3 bases and J 3 bases, leaving 9 bases between the germline ends. The CDR3 region is CSASAEGYEQYF. The DNA of the CDR3 is TGCAGTGCTAGCGCGGAAGGCTACGAGCAGTACTTC.

On this clonotype: This may come from a read error, since a much larger clone is one base off. The rearrangement joins TRBV21-1 to TRBJ2-5. TRBV21-1 constitutes a pseudogene. This CDR3 contains 12 residues. The CDR3 DNA sequence: TGTGCCGGCAGATCTGTACAAGAGACCCAGTACTTC. Translating it yields CAGRSVQETQYF.

The chain joins TRBV5-1 to TRBJ2-4; TRBD1 matches at 11 bases. The J call is in doubt because the DNA end fits TRBJ2-7 better. The CDR3 sequence is 17 residues long. Looked up from germline, CDR1 is SGHRS and CDR2 is YFSETQ. CDR3 in DNA: TGCGCCAGCAGCTTGGGGCCAGGGACAGGGGGTTCTTACGAGCAGTACTTC. Its protein is CASSLGPGTGGSYEQYF.

This rearrangement joins TRBV4-1 to TRBJ2-7; D could derive from TRBD1 or TRBD2 (5 bases each). The CDR3 covers 15 residues. V lost 4 bases to trimming and J lost 6 bases, with 19 bases between them. Germline V CDR1 and CDR2: MGHRA, YSYEKL. As DNA, the CDR3 is TGCGCCAGCAGCCCAGGCCGGGGCTACCTAGGCGAGCAGTACTTC. This encodes CASSPGRGYLGEQYF.